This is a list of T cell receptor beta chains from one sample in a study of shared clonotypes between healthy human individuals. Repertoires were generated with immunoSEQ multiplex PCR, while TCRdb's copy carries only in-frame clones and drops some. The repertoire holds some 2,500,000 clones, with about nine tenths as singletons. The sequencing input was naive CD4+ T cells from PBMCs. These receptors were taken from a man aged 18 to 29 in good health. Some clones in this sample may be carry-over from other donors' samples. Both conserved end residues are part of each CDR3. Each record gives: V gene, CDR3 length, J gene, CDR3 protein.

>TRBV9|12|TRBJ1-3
CASSDGEGTIYF
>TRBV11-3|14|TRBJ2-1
CASSLGLAHNEQFF
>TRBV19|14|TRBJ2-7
CASSRREDRSEQYF
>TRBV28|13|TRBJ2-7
CASYGQGSYEQYF
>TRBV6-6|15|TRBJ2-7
CASSYVAGDRYEQYF
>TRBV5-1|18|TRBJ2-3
CASSILTSGRSVGDTQYF
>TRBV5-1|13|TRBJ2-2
CASSYTDGGELFF
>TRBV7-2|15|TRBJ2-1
CATHFGGGRPNEQFF
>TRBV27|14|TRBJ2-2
CASSFVPVTGELFF
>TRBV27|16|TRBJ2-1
CASSSRTVGPYNEQFF
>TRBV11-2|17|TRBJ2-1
CASSLGPFAGAYNEQFF
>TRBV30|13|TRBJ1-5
CAWSYTLGQPQHF
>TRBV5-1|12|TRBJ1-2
CASSLEGGGYTF
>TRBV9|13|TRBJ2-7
CASSISQSGEQYF